Below are 9 T cell receptor beta chains sequenced from a single sample in a study of T-cell reconstitution after alpha-beta-depleted transplantation in children. Library preparation (for TCRbeta) was performed with unique molecular identifiers. Using its own MiXCR run on the PCR reads, TCRdb lists one record per CDR3 protein. This table has 450,000 to 600,000 distinct CDR3 sequences, roughly a tenth appearing once. The source was PBMCs, collected before TCRalphabeta/CD19-depleted stem cell transplant. Every receptor here comes from a child under 10 years old with inherited bone marrow failure, due to receive a stem cell transplant.

The V gene is TRBV6-2 or TRBV6-3, the J gene TRBJ2-7; D call uncertain. The V gene's germline CDR1 is MNHEY and CDR2 SVGEGT. Trimming took 5 bases from V and 3 from J, leaving 20 bases between them. The CDR3 is 16 amino acids. This chain's CDR3 is CASSRLSWPYLYEQYF. Here the CDR3 DNA reads TGTGCCAGCAGTCGGCTTTCCTGGCCTTATCTCTACGAGCAGTACTTC.

This clonotype was recorded a few times. The V call is TRBV6-5, the J call TRBJ2-1; D might be TRBD2 (6 bases). CDR1 and CDR2 (germline): MNHEY, SVGAGI. V lost 8 bases, J lost 0 bases, and 26 bases lay in between. The length of the CDR3 is 19 residues. DNA for the CDR3: TGTGCCAGCGTTGGAGACTGTGGGAGGCCCACTAGCTCCTACAATGAGCAGTTCTTC. Translated, it gives CASVGDCGRPTSSYNEQFF.

This clonotype was seen many times. The chain recombines TRBV7-9 with TRBJ2-3; TRBD2 might be the D (5 bases). CDR1 is SEHNR, CDR2 FQNEAQ, per germline (reference sequence). The CDR3 sequence is 14 residues long. V lost 5 bases and J lost 4, with 13 bases in between. The DNA of the CDR3 is TGTGCCAGCAGCCCACTAGGGCGGGCAGATACGCAGTATTTT. It codes for CASSPLGRADTQYF.

The chain has TRBV29-1 and TRBJ2-1, with TRBD2 matching over 8 bases. CDR3 size: 15 residues. Germline V gene lookup returns CDR1 SQVTM and CDR2 ANQGSEA. V lost 3 bases to trimming and J lost 1 base; unmatched junction nucleotides: 5. The CDR3 DNA reads TGCAGCGTTGACCCACTAGCGGCATCCTACAATGAGCAGTTCTTC. Protein sequence: CSVDPLAASYNEQFF.

V is TRBV5-6 and J is TRBJ2-1, with 10 bases fitting TRBD1. CDR1 and CDR2 from the germline V gene are SGHDT and YYEEEE. V lost 1 base, J lost 4 bases, and 8 bases stayed unmatched. The CDR3 has 17 residues. This chain's CDR3 is CASSLTGTGASYNEQFF. The CDR3 region has the DNA TGTGCCAGCAGCTTGACAGGGACAGGGGCCTCTTACAATGAGCAGTTCTTC.

This clonotype was detected only a few times. The genes are TRBV6-5 and TRBJ2-7, with 10 bases that match TRBD2. V lost 4 bases to trimming and J lost 4 bases; unmatched junction nucleotides: 7. Germline V lookup: CDR1 MNHEY, CDR2 SVGAGI. CDR3 length: 15 residues. The CDR3 nucleotides are TGTGCCAGCAGTTCCTTACTAGCGGGATCTTACGAGCAGTACTTC. This codes for CASSSLLAGSYEQYF.

This clonotype was found a few times. This chain links TRBV24-1 with TRBJ2-7; the match to TRBD1 covers 9 bases. The junction had 7 bases not matched to a gene; V was cut back by 5 bases and J by 6 bases. This CDR3 comprises 14 residues. Germline V gene data show CDR1 as KGHDR and CDR2 as SFDVKD. This chain's CDR3 is CATSGGTGYIEQYF. The CDR3 nucleotides read TGTGCCACCAGTGGGGGGACAGGGTATATCGAGCAGTACTTC.

This clonotype was counted ten times or more. The chain couples TRBV25-1 to TRBJ2-5; D remains ambiguous. The germline gives CDR1 MGHDK, CDR2 SYGVNS. Trimming took off 1 base at V and 5 bases at J, with 17 bases between the two ends. The CDR3 is 16 residues long. Here the CDR3 reads CASSESVWGYGETQYF. CDR3 bases: TGTGCCAGCAGTGAATCGGTCTGGGGATATGGGGAGACCCAGTACTTC.

This clonotype was seen repeatedly, ten times or more. The chain recombines TRBV20-1 with TRBJ1-5; D ambiguous. Between the trimmed V and J ends, which lost 1 base and 3 bases, there was a span of 4 bases. This CDR3 region has 12 residues. The V gene's germline CDR1 is DFQATT and CDR2 SNEGSKA (reference sequence). The CDR3 here is CSARAYNQPQHF. In DNA form, the CDR3 reads TGCAGTGCTAGAGCCTACAATCAGCCCCAGCATTTT.